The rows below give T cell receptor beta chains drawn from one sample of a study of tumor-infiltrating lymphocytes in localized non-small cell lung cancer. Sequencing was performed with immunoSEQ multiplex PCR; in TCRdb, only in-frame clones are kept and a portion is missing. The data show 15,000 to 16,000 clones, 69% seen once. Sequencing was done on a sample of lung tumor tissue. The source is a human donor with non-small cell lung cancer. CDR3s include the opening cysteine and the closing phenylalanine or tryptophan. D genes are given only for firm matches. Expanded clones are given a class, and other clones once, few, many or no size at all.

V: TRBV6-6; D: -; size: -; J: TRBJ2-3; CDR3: CASRQEGAWADTQYF; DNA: TGTGCCAGCAGGCAGGAGGGAGCGTGGGCAGATACGCAGTATTTT
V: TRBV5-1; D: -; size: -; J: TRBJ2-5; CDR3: CASSFGGMVRETQYF; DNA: TGCGCCAGCAGCTTCGGGGGTATGGTTAGAGAGACCCAGTACTTC
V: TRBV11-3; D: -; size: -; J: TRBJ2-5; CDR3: CASSLGEETQYF; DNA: TGTGCCAGCAGCTTAGGGGAAGAGACCCAGTACTTC
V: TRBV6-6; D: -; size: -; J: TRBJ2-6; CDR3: CASSNTGGPNVLTF; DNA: TGTGCCAGCAGTAACACAGGAGGGCCCAACGTCCTGACTTTC
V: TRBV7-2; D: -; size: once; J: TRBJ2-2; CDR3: CASSLMVTGELFF; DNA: TGTGCCAGCAGCTTAATGGTCACCGGGGAGCTGTTTTTT
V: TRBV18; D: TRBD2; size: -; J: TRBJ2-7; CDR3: CASSSPGGSAYEQYF; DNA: TGTGCCAGCTCATCCCCGGGGGGGTCCGCCTACGAGCAGTACTTC
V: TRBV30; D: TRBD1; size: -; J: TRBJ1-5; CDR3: CAWSADRVRDGNQPQHF; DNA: TGTGCCTGGAGTGCGGACAGGGTAAGGGATGGCAATCAGCCCCAGCATTTT
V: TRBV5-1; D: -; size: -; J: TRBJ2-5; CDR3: CASRSDREGETQYF; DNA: TGCGCCAGCAGATCTGACAGGGAGGGGGAGACCCAGTACTTC
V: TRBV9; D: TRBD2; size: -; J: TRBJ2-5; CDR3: CASSLTSGTETQYF; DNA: TGTGCCAGCAGCCTGACTAGCGGGACAGAGACCCAGTACTTC
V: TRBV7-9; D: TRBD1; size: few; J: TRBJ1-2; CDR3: CASSAGGLAAYGYTF; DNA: TGTGCCAGCAGCGCAGGGGGCCTGGCTGCCTATGGCTACACCTTC
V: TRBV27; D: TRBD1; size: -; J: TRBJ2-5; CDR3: CASSGTGGFQETQYF; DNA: TGTGCCAGCAGTGGGACAGGGGGCTTCCAAGAGACCCAGTACTTC
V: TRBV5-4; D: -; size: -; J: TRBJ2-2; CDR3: CASSLDGEPRGTGELFF; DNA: TGTGCCAGCAGCTTGGATGGCGAGCCGCGTGGCACCGGGGAGCTGTTTTTT
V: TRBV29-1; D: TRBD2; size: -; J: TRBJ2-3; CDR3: CSVALLATSTDTQYF; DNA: TGCAGCGTTGCATTACTAGCGACTAGCACAGATACGCAGTATTTT
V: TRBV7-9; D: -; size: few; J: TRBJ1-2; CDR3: CASSLTTGRNYGYTF; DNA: TGTGCCAGCAGCTTAACTACGGGGAGAAACTATGGCTACACCTTC
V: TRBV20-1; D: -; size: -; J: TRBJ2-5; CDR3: CSITGWETQYF; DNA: TGCAGTATAACAGGGTGGGAGACCCAGTACTTC
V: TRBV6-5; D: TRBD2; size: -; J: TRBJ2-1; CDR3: CASRHPSGSSAQQFF; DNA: TGTGCCAGCAGGCACCCTAGCGGGAGTTCGGCGCAGCAGTTCTTC
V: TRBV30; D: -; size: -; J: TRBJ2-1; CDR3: CACRQISSYNEQFF; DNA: TGTGCCTGTAGACAGATAAGCTCCTACAATGAGCAGTTCTTC
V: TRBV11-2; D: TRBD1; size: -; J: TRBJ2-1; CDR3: CASSFRQGRNEQFF; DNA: TGTGCCAGCAGCTTCCGACAGGGGAGGAATGAGCAGTTCTTC
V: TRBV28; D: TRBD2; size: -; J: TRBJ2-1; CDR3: CASSLFGTSYNEQFF; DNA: TGTGCCAGCAGTTTGTTTGGGACTAGTTACAATGAGCAGTTCTTC
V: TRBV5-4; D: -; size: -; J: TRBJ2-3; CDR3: CASSLRGRRTDTQYF; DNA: TGTGCCAGCAGCTTGAGAGGGAGGAGGACAGATACGCAGTATTTT
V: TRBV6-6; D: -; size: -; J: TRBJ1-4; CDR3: CASWGKGVNEKLFF; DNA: TGTGCCAGCTGGGGGAAAGGGGTTAATGAAAAACTGTTTTTT
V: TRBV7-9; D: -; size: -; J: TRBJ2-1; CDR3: CASSLAGTPYNEQFF; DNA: TGTGCCAGCAGCCTAGCCGGGACACCTTACAATGAGCAGTTCTTC
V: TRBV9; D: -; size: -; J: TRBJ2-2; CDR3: CASSPGQEGTGELFF; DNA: TGTGCCAGCAGCCCAGGCCAGGAGGGGACCGGGGAGCTGTTTTTT
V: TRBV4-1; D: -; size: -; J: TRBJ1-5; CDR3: CASSQDRKGNQPQHF; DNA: TGCGCCAGCAGCCAAGATCGAAAAGGAAATCAGCCCCAGCATTTT
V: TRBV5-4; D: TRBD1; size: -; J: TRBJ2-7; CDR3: CASSRDRVYSYEQYF; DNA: TGTGCCAGCAGTCGGGACAGGGTGTACTCCTACGAGCAGTACTTC
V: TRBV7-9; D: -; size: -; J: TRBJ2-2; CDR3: CASSLKKPPDITNGELFF; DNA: TGTGCCAGCAGCTTGAAAAAGCCTCCGGACATAACCAATGGGGAGCTGTTTTTT
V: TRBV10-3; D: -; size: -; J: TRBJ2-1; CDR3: CAIREAGSSYNEQFF; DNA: TGTGCCATCAGGGAGGCGGGGAGTTCCTACAATGAGCAGTTCTTC
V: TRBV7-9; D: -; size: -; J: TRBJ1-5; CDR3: CASSRSGQNNQPQHF; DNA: TGTGCCAGCAGCCGCTCCGGACAAAACAATCAGCCCCAGCATTTT
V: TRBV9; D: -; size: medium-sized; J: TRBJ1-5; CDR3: CASSVDTGNQPQHF; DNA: TGTGCCAGCAGCGTAGATACCGGCAATCAGCCCCAGCATTTT
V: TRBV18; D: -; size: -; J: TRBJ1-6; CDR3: CASAAEGKSPLHF; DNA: TGTGCCAGCGCCGCGGAAGGGAAATCACCCCTCCACTTT
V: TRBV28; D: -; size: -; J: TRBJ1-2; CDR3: CASSPPGRDDGYTF; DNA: TGTGCCAGCAGTCCCCCTGGAAGGGACGATGGCTACACCTTC
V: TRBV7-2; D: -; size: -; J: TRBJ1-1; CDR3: CASSFSGTLATEAFF; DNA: TGTGCCAGCAGCTTCTCAGGGACTCTTGCGACTGAAGCTTTCTTT
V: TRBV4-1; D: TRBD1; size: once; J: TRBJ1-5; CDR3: CASSQDRTGGTAQHF; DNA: TGCGCCAGCAGCCAAGATCGAACAGGGGGCACGGCCCAGCATTTT
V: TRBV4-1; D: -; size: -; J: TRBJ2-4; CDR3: CASTTVGAKNIQYF; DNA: TGCGCCAGCACTACGGTCGGAGCCAAAAACATTCAGTACTTC
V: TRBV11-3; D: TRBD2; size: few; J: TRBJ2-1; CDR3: CASSPGGGYEQFF; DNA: TGTGCCAGCAGCCCGGGGGGAGGGTATGAGCAGTTCTTC
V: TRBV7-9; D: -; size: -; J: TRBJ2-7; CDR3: CASSLGTFEQYF; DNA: TGTGCCAGCAGCTTAGGAACTTTCGAGCAGTACTTC
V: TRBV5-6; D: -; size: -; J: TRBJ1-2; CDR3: CASSLEKSNYGYTF; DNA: TGTGCCAGCAGCTTGGAGAAGTCTAACTATGGCTACACCTTC
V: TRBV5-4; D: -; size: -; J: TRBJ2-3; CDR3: CALSPGADYTDTQYF; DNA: TGTGCCCTCAGCCCCGGCGCAGACTACACAGATACGCAGTATTTT
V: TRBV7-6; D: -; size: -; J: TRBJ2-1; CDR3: CASSLRAGYRTTTGNEQFF; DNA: TGTGCCAGCAGCTTAAGGGCTGGCTACAGGACTACCACTGGGAATGAGCAGTTCTTC
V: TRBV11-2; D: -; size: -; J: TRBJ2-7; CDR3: CASSLGTRSYEQYF; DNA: TGTGCCAGCAGCCTAGGGACTCGCAGTTACGAGCAGTACTTC
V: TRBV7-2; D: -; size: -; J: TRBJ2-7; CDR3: CASSLSGVAPYEQYF; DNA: TGTGCCAGCAGCCTGTCCGGAGTAGCCCCATACGAGCAGTACTTC